One sample yielded the 27 T cell receptor beta chains listed below, sequenced in a study of OX40 agonist ivuxolimab in advanced cancers. Some clones are missing from TCRdb's copy, which holds only in-frame ones; the method was immunoSEQ multiplex PCR. The sample lists 45,000 to 65,000 clones, 80% to 90% occurring once. The sample consisted of CD4+ or CD8+ T cells sorted from blood, taken in a trial of the OX40 agonist ivuxolimab. All receptors come from an adult with an advanced solid tumor such as melanoma, head and neck, liver or kidney cancer.

V usage is TRBV9 and J usage is TRBJ2-5, with D possibly matching TRBD1 (6 bases). Germline V CDR1 and CDR2: SGDLS, YYNGEE. The CDR3 is made up of 13 amino acids. V lost 4 bases and J lost 5, with 12 bases in between. The CDR3 reads CASSKGVVETQYF. CDR3 DNA: TGTGCCAGCAGCAAGGGGGTGGTCGAGACCCAGTACTTC.

V gene TRBV10-3 combines with J gene TRBJ1-1; 11 bases line up with TRBD1. The CDR3 has 16 amino acids. With V trimmed by 8 bases and J by 0 bases, 8 bases remained unmatched. CDR1 ENHRY and CDR2 SYGVKD come from the germline V gene. CDR3 in DNA: TGTGCCATCGGGGGGACAGGGGGAACCATGAACACTGAAGCTTTCTTT. Translated, it gives CAIGGTGGTMNTEAFF.

The gene calls are TRBV9 and TRBJ1-5; D unresolved. The CDR3 length is 14 residues. Germline V gives CDR1 SGDLS, CDR2 YYNGEE. V lost 3 bases to trimming and J lost 3 bases, with 10 bases between them. Written as DNA, the CDR3 is TGTGCCAGCAGCGGACCGGGATCCAATCAGCCCCAGCATTTT. It yields the protein CASSGPGSNQPQHF.

The CDR3: CASAPTGPDYAFF. Here the CDR3 DNA reads TGTGCCAGCGCCCCTACAGGGCCGGATTATGCTTTCTTT. The V and J genes are TRBV6-1 and TRBJ1-1; a possible D gene is TRBD1 (6 bases). This CDR3 spans 13 amino acids. V lost 8 bases and J lost 11, with 21 bases in between. CDR1 MNHNS and CDR2 SASEGT come from the germline V gene.

This clone was seen more than once but under ten times. The chain recombines TRBV20-1 with TRBJ2-7; D uncertain. V lost 6 bases to trimming and J lost 3 bases, with 6 bases between them. CDR3 length: 10 residues. CDR1 DFQATT and CDR2 SNEGSKA come from the germline V gene (reference sequence). Here the CDR3 DNA reads TGCAGTGCCGGTAGCTACGAGCAGTACTTC. Translating it yields CSAGSYEQYF.

The chain is built from TRBV7-8 and TRBJ2-7, with 10 bases fitting TRBD1. CDR3 length: 13 amino acids. Germline V gives CDR1 SGHVS, CDR2 FQNEAQ. The V segment lost 5 bases and the J segment 9 bases; nucleotides outside the gene matches: 7. CDR3 DNA: TGTGCCAGCAGCCCCGGGACAGGGGCAGCGCAGTACTTC. Protein product: CASSPGTGAAQYF.

The V gene is TRBV19, the J gene TRBJ1-3; 7 nucleotides match TRBD1. Germline values: CDR1 LNHDA, CDR2 SQIVND (reference sequence). The CDR3 spans 15 residues. After removal of 3 bases from V and 0 bases from J, the junction contained 2 bases not matched to a gene. This CDR3 is CASSIGTVSGNTIYF. In nucleotides, the CDR3 is TGTGCCAGTAGTATCGGGACAGTCTCTGGAAACACCATATATTTT.

The rearrangement uses TRBV2 and TRBJ2-7, with a weak D call TRBD2 (6 bases). Germline V gene sequence: CDR1 SNHLY, CDR2 FYNNEI. The CDR3 is made up of 14 amino acids. Trimming cost V 8 bases and J 0 bases, with 14 bases left between them. The CDR3 reads CASVARGHSYEQYF. The DNA for the CDR3 is TGTGCCAGCGTAGCGCGGGGCCACTCCTACGAGCAGTACTTC.

The rearrangement joins TRBV18 to TRBJ2-2; the D is unclear. CDR1 and CDR2 (germline): KGHSH, LQKENI. This CDR3 is 13 amino acids long. Trimming pared 6 bases from V and 7 bases from J, leaving 12 bases between. The CDR3 here is CASSPEMSGELFF. The CDR3, as DNA: TGTGCCAGCTCCCCAGAGATGAGCGGGGAGCTGTTTTTT.

The J gene is TRBJ2-3, the V gene TRBV9; 15 nucleotides match TRBD2. J lost 1 base, V lost 0 bases, and 3 bases had no gene match. The CDR3 length is 18 residues. CDR1 is SGDLS and CDR2 is YYNGEE in the germline V gene. Written as DNA, the CDR3 is TGTGCCAGCAGCGTAGGGACTAGCGGGGGGGCTGGCACAGATACGCAGTATTTT. It encodes CASSVGTSGGAGTDTQYF. The full variable domain, in which reference TRBV9 and TRBJ2-3 provide the parts outside the CDR3, is DSGVTQTPKHLITATGQRVTLRCSPRSGDLSVYWYQQSLDQGLQFLIQYYNGEERAKGNILERFSAQQFPDLHSELNLSSLELGDSALYFCASSVGTSGGAGTDTQYFGPGTRLTVL.

The CDR3 DNA sequence: TGTGCCAGCAGCAAGGACAGGGTTGAGCAGTTCTTC. Amino acid sequence: CASSKDRVEQFF. The chain has TRBV11-2 and TRBJ2-1, with 8 nucleotides matching TRBD1. V trimming: 5 bases; J trimming: 9 bases; junction bases outside the gene matches: 3. Germline values: CDR1 SGHAT, CDR2 FQNNGV. The CDR3 is 12 amino acids.

The rearrangement joins TRBV28 to TRBJ2-7; tentatively, D is TRBD2 (5 bases). The CDR3 runs to 14 residues. The germline gives CDR1 MDHEN, CDR2 SYDVKM. V was cut by 6 bases and J by 2 bases, with 14 bases left in between. CDR3 loop: CASSPGVQPYEQYF. The CDR3 DNA follows: TGTGCCAGCAGCCCCGGGGTCCAACCCTACGAGCAGTACTTC. The full variable domain, with the rest looked up from reference TRBV28 and TRBJ2-7, is DVKVTQSSRYLVKRTGEKVFLECVQDMDHENMFWYRQDPGLGLRLIYFSYDVKMKEKGDIPEGYSVSREKKERFSLILESASTNQTSMYLCASSPGVQPYEQYFGPGTRLTVT.

This clone has only one observation. This rearrangement joins TRBV2 to TRBJ2-5; 7 bases align to TRBD1. CDR1 SNHLY and CDR2 FYNNEI come from the germline V gene. CDR3 length: 13 residues. The trim removed 6 bases at V and 1 base at J, leaving 2 bases unmatched. CDR3 sequence (DNA): TGTGCCAGCAGCAGGGACAGCCAAGAGACCCAGTACTTC. Translation gives CASSRDSQETQYF.

V gene TRBV7-9 combines with J gene TRBJ2-5, with 7 bases fitting TRBD2. The length of the CDR3 is 17 residues. Germline V lookup: CDR1 SEHNR, CDR2 FQNEAQ (reference sequence). J lost 3 bases, V lost 0 bases, and 10 bases had no gene match. The CDR3 DNA is TGTGCCAGCAGCTTAGCCCCCTCTGGCGGGGGTAAAGAGACCCAGTACTTC. This encodes CASSLAPSGGGKETQYF.

This chain connects TRBV6-4 to TRBJ2-7; TRBD2 agrees at 13 bases. The germline V gene encodes CDR1 MRHNA and CDR2 SNTAGT. CDR3 size: 13 residues. Trimming at V came to 4 bases and at J to 6 bases, leaving 0 bases not matched to a gene. The CDR3 loop is CASSGLAGGEQYF. CDR3 coding DNA: TGTGCCAGCAGTGGACTAGCGGGAGGCGAGCAGTACTTC.

This clone appeared a single time. CDR3 in amino acids: CASSVSGEWDSPLHF. For the CDR3, the DNA is TGTGCCAGCAGCGTATCGGGGGAGTGGGATTCACCCCTCCACTTT. The chain couples TRBV9 to TRBJ1-6, with a tentative D call TRBD1 (5 bases). V lost 1 base and J lost 8, with 13 bases in between. The germline V gene encodes CDR1 SGDLS and CDR2 YYNGEE. The CDR3 runs to 15 residues.

The rearrangement links TRBV14 to TRBJ1-3; D might be TRBD1 (5 bases). CDR1 SGHDN and CDR2 FVKESK come from the germline V gene. The CDR3 length is 14 residues. Trimming stripped 4 bases from V and 0 bases from J, with 7 bases between. CDR3 sequence reads: CASSPGRSGNTIYF. The DNA of the CDR3 is TGTGCCAGCAGCCCGGGACGCTCTGGAAACACCATATATTTT.

The genes are TRBV28 and TRBJ2-2, with 9 nucleotides matching TRBD2. CDR3 length: 17 amino acids. Looked up from germline, CDR1 is MDHEN and CDR2 is SYDVKM. V dropped 3 bases and J dropped 5; count of bases not matched to a gene: 10. CDR3 DNA: TGTGCCAGCAGTTTCCGCCGGCGGGGGGGAGGTACCGGGGAGCTGTTTTTT. Amino acid sequence: CASSFRRRGGGTGELFF. The complete variable domain, with remaining parts taken from reference TRBV28 and TRBJ2-2, reads DVKVTQSSRYLVKRTGEKVFLECVQDMDHENMFWYRQDPGLGLRLIYFSYDVKMKEKGDIPEGYSVSREKKERFSLILESASTNQTSMYLCASSFRRRGGGTGELFFGEGSRLTVL.

The CDR3 reads CASSGSGRTLNTGELFF. In DNA, the CDR3 is TGTGCCTCCTCGGGAAGCGGGAGGACTTTAAACACCGGGGAGCTGTTTTTT. The rearrangement links TRBV10-3 to TRBJ2-2, with 9 bases lining up with TRBD2. CDR3 length equals 17 residues. Trimming cost V 11 bases and J 2 bases; bases outside gene matches: 15. Looked up from germline, CDR1 is ENHRY and CDR2 is SYGVKD.

The chain carries TRBV19 and TRBJ1-4, with a weak D call TRBD1 (5 bases). This CDR3 is built from 13 residues. The germline CDR1 and CDR2 sequences are LNHDA and SQIVND (reference sequence). With 10 bases removed from V and 5 bases from J, the gap between germline ends came to 14 bases. The CDR3 loop reads CATKGLVNEKLFF. In nucleotides, the CDR3 is TGTGCCACCAAGGGACTTGTGAATGAAAAACTGTTTTTT.

This chain joins TRBV7-8 and TRBJ1-2, with unresolved D. This CDR3 is 17 amino acids long. V was pared by 6 bases and J by 4 bases, with 24 bases between. Germline-derived CDR1 and CDR2 are SGHVS and FQNEAQ. Written as DNA, the CDR3 is TGTGCCAGCAGGCCAACCATAGCGGGCAGTGGGGTCTATGGCTACACCTTC. As protein: CASRPTIAGSGVYGYTF.

The chain joins TRBV25-1 to TRBJ2-1; TRBD1 matches 8 bases. CDR3 length equals 17 residues. Trimming took 3 bases from V and 1 from J; bases not matched to a gene: 8. The germline CDR1 and CDR2 sequences are MGHDK and SYGVNS. The CDR3 loop reads CASSEFSGQASYNEQFF. DNA of the CDR3: TGTGCCAGCAGTGAGTTCTCGGGACAGGCATCCTACAATGAGCAGTTCTTC.

This chain uses TRBV7-8 with TRBJ2-1, with 7 bases aligning to TRBD1. The CDR3 is 17 amino acids. J gave up 7 bases and V 3 bases, and 15 bases lay outside the gene matches. The germline V gene encodes CDR1 SGHVS and CDR2 FQNEAQ. CDR3 region: CASSFEERQGNGNEQFF. DNA for the CDR3: TGTGCCAGCAGCTTTGAGGAAAGACAGGGAAATGGAAATGAGCAGTTCTTC.

The genes are TRBV2 and TRBJ2-1; TRBD2 agrees at 7 bases. From germline, CDR1 is SNHLY and CDR2 FYNNEI. With V trimmed by 6 bases and J by 4 bases, 6 bases remained unmatched. The CDR3 length is 14 residues. The chain's CDR3 is CASRGLADYNEQFF. The DNA of the CDR3 is TGTGCCAGCAGGGGGCTAGCGGATTACAATGAGCAGTTCTTC. Full variable domain (outside the CDR3, taken from reference TRBV2 and TRBJ2-1): EPEVTQTPSHQVTQMGQEVILRCVPISNHLYFYWYRQILGQKVEFLVSFYNNEISEKSEIFDDQFSVERPDGSNFTLKIRSTKLEDSAMYFCASRGLADYNEQFFGPGTRLTVL.

This clone was counted between two and nine times. This chain links TRBV30 with TRBJ1-5, with a possible D match to TRBD1 (6 bases). CDR3 length: 13 amino acids. Trimming cost V 3 bases and J 4 bases, with 10 bases left between them. From germline, CDR1 is GTSNPN and CDR2 SVGIG (reference sequence). Here the CDR3 reads CAWRGGPNQPQHF. In DNA, the CDR3 is TGTGCCTGGAGGGGGGGCCCAAATCAGCCCCAGCATTTT.

This chain links TRBV7-9 with TRBJ2-7, with 8 positions matching TRBD1. The CDR3 is 17 amino acids. The ends lost 0 bases at V and 6 bases at J; junction bases unmatched: 13. Germline assignment: CDR1 SEHNR and CDR2 FQNEAQ (reference sequence). As DNA, the CDR3 is TGTGCCAGCAGCTTAGCACTGCGGACAGGGTTCTTGGGCGAGCAGTACTTC. Its translation is CASSLALRTGFLGEQYF.

The gene calls are TRBV7-9 and TRBJ2-7; 7 bases map to TRBD1. The CDR3 totals 14 residues. Trimming took 4 bases from V and 1 from J; bases not matched to a gene: 4. CDR1 is SEHNR and CDR2 is FQNEAQ in the germline V gene (reference sequence). DNA of the CDR3: TGTGCCAGCAGCTCTCCGGGACAGTCCTACGAGCAGTACTTC. This gives the protein CASSSPGQSYEQYF.